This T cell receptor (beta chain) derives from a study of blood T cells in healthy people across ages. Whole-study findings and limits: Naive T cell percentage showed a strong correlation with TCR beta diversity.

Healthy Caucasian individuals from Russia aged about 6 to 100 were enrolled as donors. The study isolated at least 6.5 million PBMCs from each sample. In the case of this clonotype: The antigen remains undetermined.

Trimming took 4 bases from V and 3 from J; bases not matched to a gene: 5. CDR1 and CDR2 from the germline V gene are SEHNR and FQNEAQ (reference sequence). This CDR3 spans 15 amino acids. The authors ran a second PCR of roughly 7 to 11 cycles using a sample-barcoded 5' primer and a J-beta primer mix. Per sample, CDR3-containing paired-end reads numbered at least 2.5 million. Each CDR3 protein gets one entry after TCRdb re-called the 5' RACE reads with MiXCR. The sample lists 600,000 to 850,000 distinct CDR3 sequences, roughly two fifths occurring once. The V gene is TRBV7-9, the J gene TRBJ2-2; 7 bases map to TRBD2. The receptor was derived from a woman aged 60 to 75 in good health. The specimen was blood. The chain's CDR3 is CASSSRLADTGELFF. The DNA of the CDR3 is TGTGCCAGCAGCTCGCGACTAGCAGACACCGGGGAGCTGTTTTTT.